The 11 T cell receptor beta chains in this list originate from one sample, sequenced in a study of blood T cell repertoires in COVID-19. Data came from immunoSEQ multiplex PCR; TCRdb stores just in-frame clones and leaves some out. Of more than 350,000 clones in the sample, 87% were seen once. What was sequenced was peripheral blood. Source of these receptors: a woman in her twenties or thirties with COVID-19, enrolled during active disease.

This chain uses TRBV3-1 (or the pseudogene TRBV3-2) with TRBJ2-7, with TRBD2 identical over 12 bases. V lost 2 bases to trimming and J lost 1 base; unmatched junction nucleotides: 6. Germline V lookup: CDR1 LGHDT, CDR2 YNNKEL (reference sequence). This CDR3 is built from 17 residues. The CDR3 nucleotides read TGTGCCAGCAGCCAAATGACTAGCGGGAGCCGATCCTACGAGCAGTACTTC. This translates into CASSQMTSGSRSYEQYF.

In DNA, the CDR3 is TGTGCCAGCACACTAGCGGGAGACTACGAGCAGTACTTC. Amino acid sequence: CASTLAGDYEQYF. The V and J genes are TRBV2 and TRBJ2-7; TRBD2 matches 11 bases. Germline V gene lookup returns CDR1 SNHLY and CDR2 FYNNEI. V shed 7 bases and J 3 bases; nucleotides not matched to a gene: 2. CDR3 length: 13 amino acids.

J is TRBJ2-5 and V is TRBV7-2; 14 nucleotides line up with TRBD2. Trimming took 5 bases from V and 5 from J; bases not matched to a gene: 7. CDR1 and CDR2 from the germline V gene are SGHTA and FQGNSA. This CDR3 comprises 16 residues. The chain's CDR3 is CASSPGLAGGKETQYF. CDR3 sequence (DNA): TGTGCCAGCAGCCCCGGACTAGCGGGAGGAAAGGAGACCCAGTACTTC. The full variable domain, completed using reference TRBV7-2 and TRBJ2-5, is GAGVSQSPSNKVTEKGKDVELRCDPISGHTALYWYRQSLGQGLEFLIYFQGNSAPDKSGLPSDRFSAERTGGSVSTLTIQRTQQEDSAVYLCASSPGLAGGKETQYFGPGTRLLVL.

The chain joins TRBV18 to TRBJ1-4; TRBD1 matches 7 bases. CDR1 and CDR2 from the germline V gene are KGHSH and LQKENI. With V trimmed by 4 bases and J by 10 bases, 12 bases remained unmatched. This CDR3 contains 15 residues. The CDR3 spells CASSLRTGEEVKLFF. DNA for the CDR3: TGTGCCAGCTCACTCCGGACAGGCGAGGAGGTAAAACTGTTTTTT.

The CDR3 spells CASSRSTGESQPQHF. CDR3 nucleotide sequence: TGTGCCAGCAGTCGATCGACAGGGGAGAGTCAGCCCCAGCATTTT. This chain connects TRBV28 to TRBJ1-5; TRBD1 matches 8 bases. Germline CDR1 and CDR2: MDHEN and SYDVKM. The CDR3 loop spans 15 amino acids. The trim removed 5 bases at V and 6 bases at J, leaving 9 bases unmatched. Looking up the rest from reference TRBV28 and TRBJ1-5 gives the full variable domain: DVKVTQSSRYLVKRTGEKVFLECVQDMDHENMFWYRQDPGLGLRLIYFSYDVKMKEKGDIPEGYSVSREKKERFSLILESASTNQTSMYLCASSRSTGESQPQHFGDGTRLSIL.

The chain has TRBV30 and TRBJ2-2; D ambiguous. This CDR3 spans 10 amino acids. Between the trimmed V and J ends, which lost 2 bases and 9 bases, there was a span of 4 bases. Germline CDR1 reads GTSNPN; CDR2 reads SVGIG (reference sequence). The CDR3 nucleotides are TGTGCCTGGAGTCAGAGGGAGCTGTTTTTT. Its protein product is CAWSQRELFF.

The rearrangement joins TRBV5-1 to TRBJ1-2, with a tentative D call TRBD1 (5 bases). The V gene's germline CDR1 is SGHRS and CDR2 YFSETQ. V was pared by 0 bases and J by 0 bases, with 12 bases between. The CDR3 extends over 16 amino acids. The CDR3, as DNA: TGCGCCAGCAGCTTGGTTGTCGACAGAACTAACTATGGCTACACCTTC. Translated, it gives CASSLVVDRTNYGYTF.

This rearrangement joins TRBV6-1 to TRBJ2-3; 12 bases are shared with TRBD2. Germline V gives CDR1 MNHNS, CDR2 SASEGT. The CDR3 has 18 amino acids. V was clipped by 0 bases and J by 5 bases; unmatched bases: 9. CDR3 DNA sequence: TGTGCCAGCAGTGAAGCTCTAGCGGGAGGGCCCGGGAGAGATACGCAGTATTTT. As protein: CASSEALAGGPGRDTQYF.

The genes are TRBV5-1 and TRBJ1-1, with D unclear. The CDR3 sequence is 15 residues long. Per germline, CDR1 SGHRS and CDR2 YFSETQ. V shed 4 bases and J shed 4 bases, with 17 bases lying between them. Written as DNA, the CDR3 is TGCGCCAGCAGCGAGCTAGGGAGAGGCCCCACTGAAGCTTTCTTT. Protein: CASSELGRGPTEAFF.

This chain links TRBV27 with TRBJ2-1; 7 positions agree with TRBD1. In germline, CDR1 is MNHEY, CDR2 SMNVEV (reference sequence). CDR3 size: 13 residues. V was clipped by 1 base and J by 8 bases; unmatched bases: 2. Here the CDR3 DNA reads TGTGCCAGCAGTTTATACAGGGGCGATGAGCAGTTCTTC. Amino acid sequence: CASSLYRGDEQFF.

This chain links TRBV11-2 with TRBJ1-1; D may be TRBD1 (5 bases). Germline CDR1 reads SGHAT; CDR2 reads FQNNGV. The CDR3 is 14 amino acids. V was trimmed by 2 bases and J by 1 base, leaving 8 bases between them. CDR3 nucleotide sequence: TGTGCCAGCAGCTTAATCGACAGGAACACTGAAGCTTTCTTT. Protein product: CASSLIDRNTEAFF.